This is a list of T cell receptor beta chains from one sample in a study of cytomegalovirus exposure and HLA in healthy donors. Repertoires were generated with immunoSEQ multiplex PCR, while TCRdb's copy carries only in-frame clones and drops some. Seen here are about 78,000 clones, 90% to 97% observed once, and the top ten hold roughly 1.6%. Material for sequencing was PBMCs. These receptor sequences come from a man younger than 35 in good health and CMV-seropositive. Both conserved end residues are part of each CDR3. The D gene is left open where the match is weak. Clone sizes are given selectively: once, few, many, or a class where the clone is expanded.

D	V	size	J	CDR3	DNA
NA	TRBV5-1	NA	TRBJ2-3	CASSWADGPDTQYF	TGCGCCAGCAGCTGGGCAGATGGCCCAGATACGCAGTATTTT
TRBD2	TRBV6-5	few	TRBJ2-5	CASSYGGGQQETQYF	TGTGCCAGCAGTTACGGGGGAGGGCAGCAAGAGACCCAGTACTTC
TRBD2	TRBV7-2	NA	TRBJ2-7	CASSFTGLADEQYF	TGTGCCAGCAGCTTCACGGGACTAGCGGACGAGCAGTACTTC
NA	TRBV2	NA	TRBJ2-2	CASSEELAAGELFF	TGTGCCAGCAGTGAGGAACTAGCCGCCGGGGAGCTGTTTTTT
TRBD2	TRBV11-3	NA	TRBJ2-5	CASSPGGTIQETQYF	TGTGCCAGCAGCCCGGGGGGGACCATCCAAGAGACCCAGTACTTC
NA	TRBV5-1	NA	TRBJ2-7	CASSWTSSSYEQYF	TGCGCCAGCAGCTGGACAAGCAGCTCCTACGAGCAGTACTTC
NA	TRBV20-1	NA	TRBJ2-5	CSPLRNEYF	TGCAGTCCCCTCAGGAATGAGTACTTC
TRBD1	TRBV6-1	NA	TRBJ2-3	CASSEAGGRTQYF	TGTGCCAGCAGTGAAGCAGGGGGCCGCACGCAGTATTTT
NA	TRBV5-8	NA	TRBJ2-3	CASSFADTQYF	TGTGCCAGCAGCTTCGCAGATACGCAGTATTTT
TRBD1	TRBV28	NA	TRBJ1-1	CASSETGLGGSEAFF	TGTGCCAGCAGTGAGACAGGGTTAGGGGGATCTGAAGCTTTCTTT
NA	TRBV18	NA	TRBJ1-1	CASSPAGGANTEAFF	TGTGCCAGCTCACCGGCCGGGGGGGCGAACACTGAAGCTTTCTTT
NA	TRBV11-3	NA	TRBJ2-2	CASSPLGGGVNTGELFF	TGTGCCAGCAGCCCCTTAGGGGGAGGGGTGAACACCGGGGAGCTGTTTTTT
NA	TRBV7-2	NA	TRBJ2-7	CASSLGGRSYEQYF	TGTGCCAGCAGCTTAGGGGGCAGGAGCTACGAGCAGTACTTC
NA	TRBV10-1	NA	TRBJ1-1	CASSDRGANTEAFF	TGCGCCAGCAGCGACCGCGGAGCTAACACTGAAGCTTTCTTT
TRBD2	TRBV7-7	NA	TRBJ2-1	CASSLAPGTSGNNEQFF	TGTGCTAGCAGCTTAGCGCCCGGGACTAGCGGGAACAATGAGCAGTTCTTC
TRBD2	TRBV7-4	NA	TRBJ2-3	CASSLESGEGLAVLCTDTQYF	TGTGCCAGCAGCTTAGAATCAGGAGAGGGACTAGCGGTTTTGTGTACAGATACGCAGTATTTT
TRBD2	TRBV28	NA	TRBJ2-1	CASSFRTSGSNEQFF	TGTGCCAGCAGTTTCAGGACTAGCGGATCCAATGAGCAGTTCTTC
TRBD1	TRBV28	NA	TRBJ2-2	CASSLTGFHGELFF	TGTGCCAGCAGTTTGACAGGGTTTCACGGGGAGCTGTTTTTT
NA	TRBV5-6	NA	TRBJ1-2	CASSPGTFPYGYTF	TGTGCCAGCAGCCCCGGGACTTTCCCTTATGGCTACACCTTC
NA	TRBV7-5	once	TRBJ1-2	CVRSPPEIGRGSCGYTF	TGTGTCAGAAGCCCGCCCGAGATAGGACGGGGGAGTTGTGGCTACACCTTC
TRBD1	TRBV27	NA	TRBJ1-1	CASSKGDRKNTEAFF	TGTGCCAGCAGTAAAGGGGACAGAAAGAACACTGAAGCTTTCTTT
NA	TRBV28	NA	TRBJ1-5	CASRSQPNQPQHF	TGTGCCAGCAGATCACAGCCCAATCAGCCCCAGCATTTT